A selection of T cell receptor beta chains follows, all from one sample in a study of CD8 T cells in ankylosing spondylitis. TCRdb recomputed calls from the 5' RACE reads with MiXCR, one row per CDR3 protein. The data show about 240,000 distinct CDR3 sequences, approximately 11% seen once. What was sequenced was blood, either unsorted or a sorted T cell fraction (not recorded which). All receptors come from a male donor with ankylosing spondylitis or in good health (not recorded which). Each CDR3 is given without its conserved first and last residue. Each record gives: clone size, V gene, J gene, CDR3 protein. A row's size may be missing; if present it is once, few, many or a size class.

clone_size: many; v_call: TRBV4-1; j_call: TRBJ2-1; cdr3_aa: ASSQVDYRLAGNDNEQF
clone_size: many; v_call: TRBV12-3/TRBV12-4; j_call: TRBJ1-1; cdr3_aa: ASSGDETEAF
clone_size: many; v_call: TRBV4-1; j_call: TRBJ2-3; cdr3_aa: ASSPSGGRSDTQY
clone_size: .; v_call: TRBV19; j_call: TRBJ1-1; cdr3_aa: ATKRGSGLNTEAF
clone_size: many; v_call: TRBV5-1; j_call: TRBJ1-2; cdr3_aa: ASAGTESNYGYT
clone_size: few; v_call: TRBV4-1; j_call: TRBJ1-4; cdr3_aa: ASSQGQGSEKLF
clone_size: many; v_call: TRBV20-1; j_call: TRBJ2-1; cdr3_aa: SARFTGPDYNEQF
clone_size: .; v_call: TRBV27; j_call: TRBJ2-7; cdr3_aa: ASSFGETTDYEQY
clone_size: many; v_call: TRBV29-1; j_call: TRBJ2-1; cdr3_aa: SVGQGTYNEQF
clone_size: .; v_call: TRBV3-1; j_call: TRBJ2-2; cdr3_aa: ASSHFGTSGTGELF
clone_size: many; v_call: TRBV6-4; j_call: TRBJ1-4; cdr3_aa: ASSRAPGATNEKLF
clone_size: many; v_call: TRBV29-1; j_call: TRBJ1-3; cdr3_aa: SVYGPSSGNTIY
clone_size: .; v_call: TRBV6-4; j_call: TRBJ2-3; cdr3_aa: ASSEASTDTQY
clone_size: few; v_call: TRBV10-2; j_call: TRBJ1-2; cdr3_aa: ASSGQGAFSGGYT
clone_size: .; v_call: TRBV5-1; j_call: TRBJ2-2; cdr3_aa: ASSFGLSNTGELF
clone_size: many; v_call: TRBV10-3; j_call: TRBJ2-1; cdr3_aa: AISEPNRLGNNEQF
clone_size: .; v_call: TRBV6-1; j_call: TRBJ2-7; cdr3_aa: ASDSGGAYEQY
clone_size: many; v_call: TRBV12-3/TRBV12-4; j_call: TRBJ2-7; cdr3_aa: ASSSRGSAALEQY
clone_size: many; v_call: TRBV20-1; j_call: TRBJ2-5; cdr3_aa: SANPTGETQY
clone_size: many; v_call: TRBV7-2; j_call: TRBJ2-5; cdr3_aa: ASSLGGVETQY
clone_size: .; v_call: TRBV24-1; j_call: TRBJ1-5; cdr3_aa: ATSDPNGGNQPQH
clone_size: .; v_call: TRBV10-3; j_call: TRBJ1-5; cdr3_aa: AISEGDGPQH
clone_size: many; v_call: TRBV9; j_call: TRBJ2-2; cdr3_aa: ASSVARGRENTGELF
clone_size: few; v_call: TRBV11-2; j_call: TRBJ1-1; cdr3_aa: ASSLSGAGSF
clone_size: few; v_call: TRBV12-3/TRBV12-4; j_call: TRBJ1-1; cdr3_aa: ASSPDTFDPEAF
clone_size: .; v_call: TRBV28; j_call: TRBJ1-2; cdr3_aa: ASRQGRDGYT
clone_size: many; v_call: TRBV20-1; j_call: TRBJ2-1; cdr3_aa: SASGQGVMVEQF
clone_size: many; v_call: TRBV20-1; j_call: TRBJ2-5; cdr3_aa: SAKPEGLETQY
clone_size: .; v_call: TRBV28; j_call: TRBJ2-6; cdr3_aa: ASTPDRVGANVLT
clone_size: .; v_call: TRBV7-9; j_call: TRBJ1-1; cdr3_aa: ASSWRRAEKNTEAF
clone_size: few; v_call: TRBV5-8; j_call: TRBJ1-2; cdr3_aa: ASTRGREYGYT
clone_size: once; v_call: TRBV5-5; j_call: TRBJ2-6; cdr3_aa: ASSLEIVFSSGANVLT
clone_size: few; v_call: TRBV12-3/TRBV12-4; j_call: TRBJ2-1; cdr3_aa: ASSKSPGRYNEQF
clone_size: many; v_call: TRBV29-1; j_call: TRBJ2-1; cdr3_aa: SATGNEQF
clone_size: many; v_call: TRBV20-1; j_call: TRBJ1-1; cdr3_aa: SARGTSFTEAF
clone_size: .; v_call: TRBV29-1; j_call: TRBJ2-3; cdr3_aa: SAAGGYPPLSDTQY
clone_size: few; v_call: TRBV4-1; j_call: TRBJ1-2; cdr3_aa: ASSQPTDSYGYT
clone_size: many; v_call: TRBV6-5; j_call: TRBJ2-7; cdr3_aa: ASSYSHGEQY
clone_size: many; v_call: TRBV5-1; j_call: TRBJ1-1; cdr3_aa: ASSPPPDRADTEAF
clone_size: .; v_call: TRBV12-3/TRBV12-4; j_call: TRBJ1-4; cdr3_aa: ASSPREGAPRLF